Reported below is one T cell receptor (beta chain). Its antigen is not known. This entry is derived from a study of naive and memory T cell subsets. Germline V gene sequence: CDR1 MNHEY, CDR2 SVGAGI. The CDR3 consists of 14 residues. Study results and limitations: A few larger clonotypes appeared in naive repertoires, especially CD8, possibly memory cells re-expressing CD45RA.

Both TRBC1 and TRBC2 were covered by a beta constant-region primer of two equimolar oligonucleotides. The ligated cDNA underwent four PCR rounds using SP2 and nested alpha and beta constant-region primers. TCRdb recomputed calls from the UMI-ligation and nested PCR reads with MiXCR, one row per CDR3 protein. Seen here are 150,000 or so distinct CDR3 sequences, approximately 22% observed once, and the top ten hold about 0.11%. This sequence joins TRBV6-5 and TRBJ1-3, with D tentatively TRBD1 (6 bases). This clonotype originated in a human donor in good health. The sample taken for sequencing was naive CD4+ T cells from blood. DNA for the CDR3: TGTGCTGTCAGGGGCTCTTTCTCTGGAAACACCATATATTTT. Translated, it gives CAVRGSFSGNTIYF.